Listed below are T cell receptor beta chains from one sample, sequenced in a study of early stage breast cancer tumors. The table came from immunoSEQ multiplex PCR; TCRdb's copy has only in-frame clones and leaves some out. The sample records about 63,000 clones, over 65% being singletons. The sequencing input was blood. The receptors come from a young adult with breast cancer. The CDR3 runs from the conserved cysteine through the conserved F or W. D genes are given only for firm matches. The size field is filled for only some rows; it gives once, few, many or a size class.

J gene	V gene	D gene	clone size	CDR3 DNA	CDR3 protein
TRBJ2-6	TRBV14	TRBD1	NA	TGTGCCAGCAGCCAAGAACGGCTGGACAGGGTCCCTCGAAGGGCCAACGTCCTGACTTTC	CASSQERLDRVPRRANVLTF
TRBJ2-1	TRBV4-1	TRBD2	NA	TGCGCCAGCAGCCAACTAGCGGGAGGTACCTACAATGAGCAGTTCTTC	CASSQLAGGTYNEQFF
TRBJ2-7	TRBV7-9	TRBD1	NA	TGTGCCAGCAGCTGGGGACAGGGTCAGCGTAAGTACTTC	CASSWGQGQRKYF
TRBJ2-7	TRBV5-1	TRBD1	NA	TGCGCCAGCAGTAGAACACAGGGGGCGAAGGTGTACGACAACGAGCAGTACTTC	CASSRTQGAKVYDNEQYF
TRBJ1-5	TRBV6-1	TRBD1	NA	TGTGCCAGCAGTACAGGGGGGTATAGCAATCAGCCCCAGCATTTT	CASSTGGYSNQPQHF
TRBJ1-5	TRBV19	NA	NA	TGTGCCAGTAAGATTAGAGGGGACGGTCAGCCCCAGCATTTT	CASKIRGDGQPQHF
TRBJ1-1	TRBV30	NA	few	TGTGCCTGGATATTAGGGGACGGAACTGAAGCTTTCTTT	CAWILGDGTEAFF
TRBJ1-2	TRBV11-2	TRBD1	once	TGTGCCAGCAGCTCCTGGACAGGGGACTATGGCTACACCTTC	CASSSWTGDYGYTF
TRBJ1-5	TRBV30	NA	NA	TGTGCCTGGAGTGGTAGCAATCAGCCCCAGCATTTT	CAWSGSNQPQHF
TRBJ2-7	TRBV10-2	TRBD2	NA	TGCGCCAGCAGCGGATCGGGATCTTCACGCGGGACTAGCGCAAGAAGTTATACCTACGAGCAGTACTTC	CASSGSGSSRGTSARSYTYEQYF
TRBJ2-3	TRBV2	NA	NA	TGTGCCAGCATGAGGACTAGCACAGATACGCAGTATTTT	CASMRTSTDTQYF
TRBJ1-5	TRBV5-7	TRBD1	NA	TGTGCCAGCAGCCCGCGGGTTCAGGGGGGGGAAGTAATCAATCAGCCCCAGCATTTT	CASSPRVQGGEVINQPQHF
TRBJ1-4	TRBV7-8	NA	once	TGTGCCAGCAGCGTTAGATTTGCAACTAATGAAAAACTGTTTTTT	CASSVRFATNEKLFF
TRBJ2-1	TRBV13	NA	NA	TGTGCCAGCAGCTTACGGTGGCCCCATGAGCAGTTCTTC	CASSLRWPHEQFF
TRBJ2-7	TRBV10-1	NA	few	TGCGCCAGCAGTGTTAACTCCGAAACCCCCTCCTACGAGCAGTACTTC	CASSVNSETPSYEQYF
TRBJ1-2	TRBV9	TRBD1	NA	TGTGCCAGCAGCGTCGTCGGGACAGGGGGCTGGGGCTACACCTTC	CASSVVGTGGWGYTF